This T cell receptor beta chain stems from a study of T-cell memory formation after mild COVID-19. Study summary: TCR clusters were mostly confined to one donor each.

This clonotype was seen a handful of times. Using its own MiXCR run on the 5' RACE reads, TCRdb lists one record per CDR3 protein. This sample has approximately 260,000 distinct CDR3 sequences, with more than 15% found just once. Germline V CDR1 and CDR2: LGHDT, YNNKEL (reference sequence). The CDR3 sequence is 16 residues long. V lost 0 bases and J lost 1, with 10 bases in between. Material for sequencing was PBMCs or a T cell subset sorted from them (not recorded which). The J gene is TRBJ1-3, the V gene TRBV3-1, with D unclear. The TCR was taken from a man aged 18 to 35 who had mild COVID-19 (a few samples of this study predate the infection). Cell type and time point are not known. As DNA, the CDR3 is TGTGCCAGCAGCCAAGATGGGGAACAATCTGGAAACACCATATATTTT. This translates into CASSQDGEQSGNTIYF.